The rows below give T cell receptor beta chains drawn from one sample of a study of shared clonotypes between healthy human individuals. Using immunoSEQ multiplex PCR, the repertoire was profiled, and TCRdb retains in-frame clones only, with some absent. The sample yields some 490,000 clones, around 85% seen once. Sample: PBMCs. The receptors derive from a woman between 40 and 50 years old in good health. Some clones in this sample may be carry-over from other donors' samples. Both conserved end residues are part of each CDR3. The D gene is left open where the match is weak. A clone size is listed for some rows: how often the clone was seen (once, few, many), or a class if it is expanded.

D gene,clone size,J gene,V gene,CDR3 DNA,CDR3 protein
NA,NA,TRBJ2-5,TRBV7-9,TGTGCCAGCAGCTTTAAGAGAGAGACCCAGTACTTC,CASSFKRETQYF
TRBD2,NA,TRBJ2-7,TRBV5-6,TGTGCCAGCCTCCTTGGCACCCGAGCGGGAGGCGGTGAGCAGTACTTC,CASLLGTRAGGGEQYF
TRBD2,NA,TRBJ2-1,TRBV10-3,TGTGCCATCAGAAGTTTAGCGGGAGGGAACAATGAGCAGTTCTTC,CAIRSLAGGNNEQFF
NA,NA,TRBJ1-1,TRBV28,TGTGCCAGCAGTTTTTTTCCGCCTGAAGCTTTCTTT,CASSFFPPEAFF
NA,NA,TRBJ2-6,TRBV5-1,TGCGCCAGCAGCAGGGGGGACGGGGCCAACGTCCTGACTTTC,CASSRGDGANVLTF
TRBD1,NA,TRBJ1-2,TRBV6-5,TGTGCCAGCAGTTACGGACAGGGCAATAACTATGGCTACACCTTC,CASSYGQGNNYGYTF
NA,NA,TRBJ1-2,TRBV29-1,TGCAGCGTTGAACCGGAAGGTGGCTACACCTTC,CSVEPEGGYTF
TRBD2,NA,TRBJ2-5,TRBV18,TGTGCCAGCTCACCCGGGACTAGCGGGACGCTCCAAGAGACCCAGTACTTC,CASSPGTSGTLQETQYF
TRBD2,few,TRBJ2-5,TRBV5-1,TGCGCCAGCAGCTTGTCTAACACCGGGGGGGTCCAAGAGACCCAGTACTTC,CASSLSNTGGVQETQYF
TRBD2,many,TRBJ2-7,TRBV29-1,TGCAGCGTTGAGGGGGACTACTCCTACGAGCAGTACTTC,CSVEGDYSYEQYF
NA,few,TRBJ2-7,TRBV7-2,TGTGCCAGCAGCTCCCGAGGACCCTACGAGCAGTACTTC,CASSSRGPYEQYF
TRBD1,NA,TRBJ1-3,TRBV5-1,TGCGCCAGCAGCCTTGGACAGGGGGAAGGAAACACCATATATTTT,CASSLGQGEGNTIYF
TRBD1,NA,TRBJ1-5,TRBV4-2,TGTGCCAGCAGCTACGAACAGGGGTCTAGTCAGCCCCAGCATTTT,CASSYEQGSSQPQHF
NA,NA,TRBJ1-1,TRBV2,TGTGCCAGCAGTGCTAATGGGAGACTAGGCGCTGAAGCTTTCTTT,CASSANGRLGAEAFF
NA,NA,TRBJ1-2,TRBV28,TGTGCCAGCACCCCCCCCGGCGTGATGGAACGCGCTGGCTACACCTTC,CASTPPGVMERAGYTF
NA,NA,TRBJ2-7,TRBV4-2,TGTGCCAGCAGCCAATTTTTGGCCTCCTACGAGCAGTACTTC,CASSQFLASYEQYF
NA,few,TRBJ2-7,TRBV7-9,TGTGCCAGCAGCCGCACATCAAACGAGCAGTACTTC,CASSRTSNEQYF
NA,NA,TRBJ2-5,TRBV7-8,TGTGCCAGCAGCTTACTAGACGTTGTGACCCAGTACTTC,CASSLLDVVTQYF
NA,NA,TRBJ2-5,TRBV15,TGTGCCACCAGCAGGGACCCCCCAGGGGCGGACCAAGAGACCCAGTACTTC,CATSRDPPGADQETQYF
NA,few,TRBJ1-1,TRBV29-1,TGCAGCGTGGGGGACGCGGGGAACACTGAAGCTTTCTTT,CSVGDAGNTEAFF
TRBD1,NA,TRBJ2-7,TRBV9,TGTGCCAGCAGCGTAGCGGGGACAGCAAACTACGAGCAGTACTTC,CASSVAGTANYEQYF
NA,NA,TRBJ1-5,TRBV7-3,TGTGCCAGCAGCATCCCCTACAGCTTATTATGTAATCAGCCCCAGCATTTT,CASSIPYSLLCNQPQHF
NA,NA,TRBJ2-3,TRBV10-3,TGTGCCATCAGTGATGGAGCGACTAGCACAGATACGCAGTATTTT,CAISDGATSTDTQYF
TRBD1,few,TRBJ1-5,TRBV28,TGTGCCAGCAGTTTTTGGGGGTCGACAGGGAAACGTCAGCCCCAGCATTTT,CASSFWGSTGKRQPQHF
NA,NA,TRBJ1-2,TRBV28,TGTGCCAGCAGTAGCGGGACCTCCTTTGACTACACCTTC,CASSSGTSFDYTF
NA,few,TRBJ1-1,TRBV5-4,TGTGCCAGCAGCTTGAAGAGGGGAACTGAAGCTTTCTTT,CASSLKRGTEAFF
TRBD2,NA,TRBJ2-2,TRBV2,TGTGCCAGCAGTTCACTAGCGGGAAGCCTCGGGGAGCTGTTTTTT,CASSSLAGSLGELFF
NA,NA,TRBJ2-3,TRBV7-9,TGTGCCAGCAGCCCGCCCCGACTAGGGAGCACAGATACGCAGTATTTT,CASSPPRLGSTDTQYF
NA,NA,TRBJ2-1,TRBV6-1,TGTGCCAGCACGGTGGGACAAGGTAGGATCTTC,CASTVGQGRIF
NA,NA,TRBJ1-2,TRBV6-1,TGTGCCAGCACCTCGAACGGATACTATGGCTACACCTTC,CASTSNGYYGYTF
NA,NA,TRBJ2-1,TRBV5-4,TGTGCCAGCAGCTTGCGTTTAGCGGGAACAGGGGATGAGCAGTTCTTC,CASSLRLAGTGDEQFF
TRBD2,NA,TRBJ2-7,TRBV10-3,TGTGCCATCAGTGAGGTTGGGCTAGCGGGCGGTTACGAGCAGTACTTC,CAISEVGLAGGYEQYF
TRBD1,NA,TRBJ1-1,TRBV18,TGTGCCAGCACACGGGACAGCAAGAACACTGAAGCTTTCTTT,CASTRDSKNTEAFF
NA,NA,TRBJ2-5,TRBV28,TGTGCCAGCAGTCTAGCAAGGACGGGGGTGGAGACCCAGTACTTC,CASSLARTGVETQYF
TRBD1,NA,TRBJ1-2,TRBV7-8,TGTGCCAGCAGCCTTAGACAGGGAGGTCTCTACTATGGCTACACCTTC,CASSLRQGGLYYGYTF
NA,NA,TRBJ2-7,TRBV6-5,TGTGCCAGCAGTAACTCCCATTACGGGAGCTACGAGCAGTACTTC,CASSNSHYGSYEQYF
NA,NA,TRBJ1-5,TRBV28,TGTGCCAGCAGTCTCCCTGCGGATCTGCCCCAGCATTTT,CASSLPADLPQHF
NA,NA,TRBJ1-4,TRBV10-3,TGTGCCATCAGTGATCCTTCTTACTCGGATGAAAAACTGTTTTTT,CAISDPSYSDEKLFF
TRBD2,NA,TRBJ2-1,TRBV4-2,TGTGCCAGCGGGGGACTAGCGGGAGATATCGATGAGCAGTTCTTC,CASGGLAGDIDEQFF
TRBD1,NA,TRBJ2-7,TRBV19,TGTGCCAGCCAGACAGGGGGGGACTACGAGCAGTACTTC,CASQTGGDYEQYF
NA,NA,TRBJ1-5,TRBV6-5,TGTGCCAGCAGTAAACGGGCCGCAACGAATCAGCCCCAGCATTTT,CASSKRAATNQPQHF
NA,NA,TRBJ2-7,TRBV4-1,TGCGCCAGCAGCCAAGAGGAGGGAGTTTACGAGCAGTACTTC,CASSQEEGVYEQYF
NA,NA,TRBJ2-7,TRBV28,TGTGCCAGCAGTGCAGGGCGTTCCTACGAGCAGTACTTC,CASSAGRSYEQYF
TRBD2,NA,TRBJ2-3,TRBV9,TGTGCCAGCAGCGTAGTTGACGGGAGGGTCGCAGATACGCAGTATTTT,CASSVVDGRVADTQYF
NA,NA,TRBJ2-7,TRBV27,TGTGCCAGCAGTCCTACCCAGGGGTTAGCCTACGAGCAGTACTTC,CASSPTQGLAYEQYF
NA,NA,TRBJ2-3,TRBV27,TGTGCCAGCAGTTTTGTGGGCCGGTTAGATACGCAGTATTTT,CASSFVGRLDTQYF
NA,NA,TRBJ2-5,TRBV5-4,TGTGCCAGCAGCTTCGGGACTCGGAAAGAGACCCAGTACTTC,CASSFGTRKETQYF